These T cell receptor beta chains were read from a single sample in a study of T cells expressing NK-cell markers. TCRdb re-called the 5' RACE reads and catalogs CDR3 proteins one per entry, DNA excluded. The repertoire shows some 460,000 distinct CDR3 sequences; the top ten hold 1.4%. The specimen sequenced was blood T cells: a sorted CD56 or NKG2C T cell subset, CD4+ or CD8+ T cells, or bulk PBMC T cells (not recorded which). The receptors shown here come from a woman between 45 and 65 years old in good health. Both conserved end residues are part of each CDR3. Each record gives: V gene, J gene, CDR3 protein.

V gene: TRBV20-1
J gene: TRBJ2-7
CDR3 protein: CSARDRWSSYEQYF

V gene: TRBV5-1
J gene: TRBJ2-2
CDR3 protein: CASSLRLAGGTANTGELFF

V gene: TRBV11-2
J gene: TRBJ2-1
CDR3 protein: CASSARDSNLDEQFF

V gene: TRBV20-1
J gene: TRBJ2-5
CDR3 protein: CSAISREETQYF

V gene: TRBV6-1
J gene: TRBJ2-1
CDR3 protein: CASTEYRGPTYNEQFF

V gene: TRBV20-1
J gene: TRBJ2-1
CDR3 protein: CSARATPNEQFF

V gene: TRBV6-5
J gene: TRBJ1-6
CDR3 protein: CASRTTGGSSNSPLHF

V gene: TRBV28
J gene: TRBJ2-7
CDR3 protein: CASSVTAYEQYF

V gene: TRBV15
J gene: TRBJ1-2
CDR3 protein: CATSREPDRNYGYTF

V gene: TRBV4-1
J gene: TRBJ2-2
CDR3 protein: CASSKKGELFF

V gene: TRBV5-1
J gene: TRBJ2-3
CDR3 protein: CASSPRIRQDTQYF

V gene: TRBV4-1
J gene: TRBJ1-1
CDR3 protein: CASSRRIGLDRDHTEAFF

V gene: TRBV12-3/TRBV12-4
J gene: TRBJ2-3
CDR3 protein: CASSSGGGPGGTQYF

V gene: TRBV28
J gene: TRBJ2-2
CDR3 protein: CASHWKNTGELFF

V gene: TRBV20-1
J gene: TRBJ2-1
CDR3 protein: CSARTESNEQFF

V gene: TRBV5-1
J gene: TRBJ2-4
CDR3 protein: CASSPIGDSPDQYF

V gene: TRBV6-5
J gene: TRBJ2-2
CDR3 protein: CASTSGFAATGELFF

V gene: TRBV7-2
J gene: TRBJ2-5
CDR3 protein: CASSNPRGKIVETQYF

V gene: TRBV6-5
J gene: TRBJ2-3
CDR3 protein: CASSYASGFVSQYF